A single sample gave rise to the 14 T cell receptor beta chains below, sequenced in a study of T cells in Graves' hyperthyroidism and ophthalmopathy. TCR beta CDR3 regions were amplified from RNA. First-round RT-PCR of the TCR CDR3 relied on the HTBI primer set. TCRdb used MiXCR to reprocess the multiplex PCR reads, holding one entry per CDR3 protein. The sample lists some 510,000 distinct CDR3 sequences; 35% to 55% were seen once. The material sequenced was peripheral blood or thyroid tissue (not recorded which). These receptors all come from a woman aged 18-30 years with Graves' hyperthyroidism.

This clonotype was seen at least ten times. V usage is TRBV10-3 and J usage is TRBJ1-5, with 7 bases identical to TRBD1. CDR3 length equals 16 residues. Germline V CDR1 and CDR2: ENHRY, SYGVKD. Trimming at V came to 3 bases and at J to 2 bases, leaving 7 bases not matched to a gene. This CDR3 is CAISDSTGYGNQPQHF. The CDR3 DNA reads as TGTGCCATCAGTGACTCGACAGGGTATGGCAATCAGCCCCAGCATTTT.

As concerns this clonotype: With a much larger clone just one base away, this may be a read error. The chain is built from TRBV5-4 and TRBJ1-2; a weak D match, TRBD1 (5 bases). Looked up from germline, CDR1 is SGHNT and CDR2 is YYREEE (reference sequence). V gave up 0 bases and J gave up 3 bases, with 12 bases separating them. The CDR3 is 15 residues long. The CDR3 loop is CASSLANRPYYGYTF. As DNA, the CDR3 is TGTGCCAGCAGCTTGGCCAACAGGCCCTACTATGGCTACACCTTC.

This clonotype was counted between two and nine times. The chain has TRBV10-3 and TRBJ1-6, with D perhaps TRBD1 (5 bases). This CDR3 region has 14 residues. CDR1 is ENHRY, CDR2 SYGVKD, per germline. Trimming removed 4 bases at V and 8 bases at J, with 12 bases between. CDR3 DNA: TGTGCCATCAGTGTTGCAGGGACGGATTCACCCCTCCACTTT. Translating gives CAISVAGTDSPLHF.

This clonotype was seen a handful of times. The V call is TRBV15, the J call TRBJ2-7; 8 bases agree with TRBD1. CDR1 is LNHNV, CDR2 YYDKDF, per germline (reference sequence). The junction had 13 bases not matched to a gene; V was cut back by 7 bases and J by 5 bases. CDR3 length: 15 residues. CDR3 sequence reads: CATKDGGQGINEQYF. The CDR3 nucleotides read TGTGCCACCAAAGACGGTGGACAGGGAATCAACGAGCAGTACTTC.

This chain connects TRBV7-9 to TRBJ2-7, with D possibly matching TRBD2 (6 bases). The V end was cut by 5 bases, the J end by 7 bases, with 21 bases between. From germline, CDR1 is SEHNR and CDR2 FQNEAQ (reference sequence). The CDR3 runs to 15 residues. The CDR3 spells CASSLRGGGGEEQYF. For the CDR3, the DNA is TGTGCCAGCAGCCTACGGGGTGGGGGAGGAGAAGAGCAGTACTTC.

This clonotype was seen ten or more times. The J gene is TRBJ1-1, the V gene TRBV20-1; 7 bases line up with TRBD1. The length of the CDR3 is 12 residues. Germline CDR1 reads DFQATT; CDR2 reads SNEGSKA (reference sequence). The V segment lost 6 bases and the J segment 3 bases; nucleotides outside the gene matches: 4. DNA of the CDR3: TGCAGTGCGTCACAGGGGTACACTGAAGCTTTCTTT. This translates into CSASQGYTEAFF.

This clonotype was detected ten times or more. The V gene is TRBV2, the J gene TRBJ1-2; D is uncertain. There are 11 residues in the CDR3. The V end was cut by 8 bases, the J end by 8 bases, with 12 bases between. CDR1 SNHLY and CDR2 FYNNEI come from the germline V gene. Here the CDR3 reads CASDTGIGYTF. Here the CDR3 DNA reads TGTGCCAGCGACACGGGAATCGGCTACACCTTC.

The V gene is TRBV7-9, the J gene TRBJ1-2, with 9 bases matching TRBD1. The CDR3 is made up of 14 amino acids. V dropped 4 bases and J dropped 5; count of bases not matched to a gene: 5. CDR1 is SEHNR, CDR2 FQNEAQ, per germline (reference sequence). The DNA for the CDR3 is TGTGCCAGCAGCTCCCCGGACAGGGGTTATGGCTACACCTTC. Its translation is CASSSPDRGYGYTF.

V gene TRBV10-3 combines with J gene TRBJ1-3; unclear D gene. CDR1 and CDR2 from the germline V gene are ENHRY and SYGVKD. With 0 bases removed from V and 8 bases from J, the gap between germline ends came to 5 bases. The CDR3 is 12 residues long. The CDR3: CAISESGDTIYF. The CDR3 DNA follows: TGTGCCATCAGTGAGTCGGGAGACACCATATATTTT.

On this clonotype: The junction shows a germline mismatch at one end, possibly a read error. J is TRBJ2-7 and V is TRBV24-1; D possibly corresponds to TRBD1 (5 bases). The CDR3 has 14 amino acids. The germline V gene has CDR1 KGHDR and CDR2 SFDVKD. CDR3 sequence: CASSLEGVLYEQYF. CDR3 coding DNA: TGTGCCAGCAGTTTAGAAGGGGTCCTCTACGAGCAGTACTTC.

Here the CDR3 reads CAWSRASLYEQYF. CDR3 bases: TGTGCCTGGAGTAGAGCTAGCCTGTACGAGCAGTACTTC. V usage is TRBV11-2 and J usage is TRBJ2-7, with D possibly being TRBD2 (5 bases). The germline gives CDR1 SGHAT, CDR2 FQNNGV. The CDR3 totals 13 residues. Trimming stripped 11 bases from V and 4 bases from J, with 18 bases between.

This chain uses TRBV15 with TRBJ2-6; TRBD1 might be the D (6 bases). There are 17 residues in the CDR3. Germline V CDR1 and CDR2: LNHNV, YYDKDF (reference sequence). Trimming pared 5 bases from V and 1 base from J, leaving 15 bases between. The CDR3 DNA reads TGTGCCACCAGCGTTGCCTCAGGGGTATCTGGGGCCAACGTCCTGACTTTC. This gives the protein CATSVASGVSGANVLTF. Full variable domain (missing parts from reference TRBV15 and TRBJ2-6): DAMVIQNPRYQVTQFGKPVTLSCSQTLNHNVMYWYQQKSSQAPKLLFHYYDKDFNNEADTPDNFQSRRPNTSFCFLDIRSPGLGDTAMYLCATSVASGVSGANVLTFGAGSRLTVL.

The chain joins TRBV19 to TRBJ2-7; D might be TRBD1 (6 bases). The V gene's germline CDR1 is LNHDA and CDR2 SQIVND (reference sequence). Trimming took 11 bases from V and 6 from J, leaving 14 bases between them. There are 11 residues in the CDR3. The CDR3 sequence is CAWNDRLEQYF. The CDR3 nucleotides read TGTGCCTGGAACGACAGGCTCGAGCAGTACTTC.

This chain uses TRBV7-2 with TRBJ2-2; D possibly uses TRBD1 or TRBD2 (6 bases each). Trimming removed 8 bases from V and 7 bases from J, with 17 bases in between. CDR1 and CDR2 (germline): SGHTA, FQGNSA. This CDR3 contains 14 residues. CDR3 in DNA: TGTGCCAGCCCCTCGGGGGCGCTCGGCGGGGAGCTGTTTTTT. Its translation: CASPSGALGGELFF.